This TCR beta chain was obtained from a study of T cells in Graves' hyperthyroidism and ophthalmopathy (dated 2019 in TCRdb). Study-wide context: Peripheral blood samples were taken at initial diagnosis, before any treatment was given. To identify distinguishing TCR V-J signatures, a discovery cohort of about 95 patients was used, comprising approximately 40 with Graves' ophthalmopathy and 57 with stable Graves' hyperthyroidism. An independent validation cohort of around 19 hyperthyroidism patients and about 15 patients who later progressed to ophthalmopathy tested prospective prediction of ophthalmopathy. For training and testing, the roughly 100 patients in the discovery cohort were randomly divided in a 7:3 ratio. Thyroid tissue and blood T-cell repertoires from about six Graves' hyperthyroidism patients were also compared in the study. Once sampling was done, hyperthyroidism patients were given methimazole at a starting dose of 30 mg daily, whereas ophthalmopathy patients were given high-dose intravenous methylprednisolone. The paper describes TCR Vbeta CDR3 sequencing of fewer than 150 peripheral blood samples, made up of 43 ophthalmopathy patients, around 73 hyperthyroidism patients and 17 progressor patients. Beyond this particular receptor, the publication reports: A model built on a 13 V-J signature distinguished ophthalmopathy from stable hyperthyroidism, reaching 85% to 90% sensitivity and approximately 81% specificity in cross-validation and 80%/75% in testing. Sample size was not statistically predetermined, and blinding of investigators to group allocation was not performed. Most expanded thyroid clonotypes (frequency above 0.001) were also detected in blood, a finding suggesting that blood repertoires may reflect thyroid immune responses. In validation, the model predicted progression to ophthalmopathy a median of 6.5 months before onset, with around 70% sensitivity and 72.22% specificity.

Stable Graves' hyperthyroidism was defined as the absence of progression to ophthalmopathy over 18 months of follow-up. Hyperthyroidism patients were aged 18 to 65 years and newly diagnosed, with disease duration of less than 2 months. The study excluded patients with uncontrolled infections, other autoimmune diseases, pregnancy or lactation. Diagnoses were based on clinical symptoms, serum thyroxine and TRAb, thyroid ultrasound and orbital computed tomography. Ficoll-Paque density gradient centrifugation was used to isolate PBMCs from around 10 ml of fresh peripheral blood. Trizol reagent was used to extract total RNA, and RNA quality was then checked on an Agilent 2100 Bioanalyzer. TCR beta CDR3 regions were amplified from RNA transcripts. For the first round of RT-PCR on the TCR CDR3, the HTBI primer set was used together with the Qiagen OneStep RT-PCR kit. A second multiplex PCR round built the libraries, followed by size selection and purification. Sequencing of the libraries was done on an Illumina HiSeq2000 using paired-end 100 bp reads. The paper's data handling went like this. SOAPnuke was used to process the raw data, with reads discarded if the reads contained adapters or uncalled bases, had a mean Phred below 15, or lacked an exact constant-primer or identifier match. COPE v1.2.5 was used to merge the high-quality paired reads, and each unique nucleotide sequence was defined as a clonotype. MiTCR v1.1 was used to align the clonotypes against IMGT TRBV, TRBD and TRBJ reference segments. The analysis was restricted to V-J combinations with a frequency above 0.0001, which together covered just over 99% of the repertoires. The TCS score was defined as F50 (clonal expansion) divided by E x V (chaos), with BLOSUM62-based TCRdist calculated between CDR3 peptides within each V-J. Welch's t-statistics and random forest reduced roughly 530 V-J features to around 14, which were used in a naive Bayes classifier (R e1071). TCRdb reworked the public reads: Q25 trimming with fastp, MiXCR clone assembly, productive beta chains retained. Each record represents a unique CDR3 protein, reported with the most common genes and DNA among its rows. The V and J calls were not made by the authors but by TCRdb's processing. This sample is represented by approximately 590,000 distinct CDR3 sequences; approximately 14% of them were singletons. Less than 9.5% of the sample lies in the top ten.

There are many counts of this clonotype. Its antigen has not been determined. No much larger clonotype is one base removed from it; base qualities were not supplied. Spanning cysteine to phenylalanine, the CDR3 consists of 15 amino acids. Only CDR3 DNA is held: 45 bases, read in frame from base 1. Trimming takes 5 bases off V and 5 bases off J; junction bases not matched to a gene: 7. This receptor was obtained from a woman aged 25-40 years with Graves' hyperthyroidism. Sequenced material: blood. The chain links TRBV12-3 or TRBV12-4 with TRBJ1-4; the central 8 bases match TRBD1. CDR3 reads: CASSLRQGSNEKLFF. The nucleotides read TGTGCCAGCAGTCTAAGACAGGGGTCAAATGAAAAACTGTTTTTT.